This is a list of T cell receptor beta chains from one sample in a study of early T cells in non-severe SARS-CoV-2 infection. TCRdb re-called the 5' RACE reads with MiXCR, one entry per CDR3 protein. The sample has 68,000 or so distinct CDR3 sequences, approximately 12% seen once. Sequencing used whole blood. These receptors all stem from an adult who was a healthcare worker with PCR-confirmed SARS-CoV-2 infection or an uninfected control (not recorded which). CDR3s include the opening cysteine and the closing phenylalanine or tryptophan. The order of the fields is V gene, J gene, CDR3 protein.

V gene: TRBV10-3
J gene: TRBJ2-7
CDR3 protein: CAISPGQSYEQYF

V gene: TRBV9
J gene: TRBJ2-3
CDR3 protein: CASSVGGADTQYF

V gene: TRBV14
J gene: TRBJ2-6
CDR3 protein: CASSLRLAGLSGANVLTF

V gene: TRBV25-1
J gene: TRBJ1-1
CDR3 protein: CASRSPDQMVEAFF

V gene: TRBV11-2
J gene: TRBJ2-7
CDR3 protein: CASSKGRASGDFYEQYF

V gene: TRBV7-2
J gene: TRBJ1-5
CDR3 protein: CASSSDRGGQPQHF

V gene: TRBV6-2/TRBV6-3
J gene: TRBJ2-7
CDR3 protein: CASSDRDEQYF

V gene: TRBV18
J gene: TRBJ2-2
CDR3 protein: CASSPSGTGELFF

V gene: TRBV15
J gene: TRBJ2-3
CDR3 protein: CATSSPGTSGLDTQYF

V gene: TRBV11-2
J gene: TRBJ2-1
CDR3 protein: CASSFSGLVTSSYNEQFF

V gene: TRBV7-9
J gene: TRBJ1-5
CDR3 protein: CASSQRGGPQPQHF

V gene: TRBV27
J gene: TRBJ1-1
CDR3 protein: CASSLRTGNGYTEAFF

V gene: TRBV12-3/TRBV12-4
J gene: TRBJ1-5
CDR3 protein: CASSLGGGRNQPQHF

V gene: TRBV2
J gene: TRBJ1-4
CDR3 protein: CASPPTRIRLNEKLFF

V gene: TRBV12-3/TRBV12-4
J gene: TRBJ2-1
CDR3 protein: CASRTWGGRESYNEQFF

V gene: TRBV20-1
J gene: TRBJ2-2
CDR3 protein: CSAATGAANTGELFF

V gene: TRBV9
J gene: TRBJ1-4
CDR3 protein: CASSRPTNEKLFF

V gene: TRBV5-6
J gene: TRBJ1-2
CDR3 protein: CATDRTGGVNGYTF

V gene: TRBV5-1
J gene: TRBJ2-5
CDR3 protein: CASSLLGLSGQETQYF

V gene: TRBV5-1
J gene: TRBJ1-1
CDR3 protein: CASGSTGRGLTEAFF

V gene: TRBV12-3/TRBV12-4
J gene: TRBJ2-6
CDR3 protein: CASSFGTTGANVLTF

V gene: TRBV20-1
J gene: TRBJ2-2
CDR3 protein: CSARDLGGNTGELFF

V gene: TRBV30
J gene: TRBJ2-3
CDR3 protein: CACGTGASSAPDMQYF

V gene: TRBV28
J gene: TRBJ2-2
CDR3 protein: CASSLSVNTGELFF

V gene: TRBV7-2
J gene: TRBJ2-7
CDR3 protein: CASSPRRGEQYF

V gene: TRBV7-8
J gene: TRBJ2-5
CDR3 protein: CASSLRQRVYF

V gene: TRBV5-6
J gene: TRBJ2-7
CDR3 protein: CASSASGTDSYEQYF

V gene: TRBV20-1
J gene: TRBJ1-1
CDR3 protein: CSAREETIEAFF

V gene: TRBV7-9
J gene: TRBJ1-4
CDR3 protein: CASRPGQGDEKLFF

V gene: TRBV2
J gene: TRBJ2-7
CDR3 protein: CARRPSEQYF

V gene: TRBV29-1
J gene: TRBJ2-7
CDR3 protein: CSVVGLKYEQYF

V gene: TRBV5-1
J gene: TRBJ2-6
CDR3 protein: CASSLDGMSGANVLTF

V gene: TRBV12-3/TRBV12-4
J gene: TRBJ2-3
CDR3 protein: CASSFSGAGTDTQYF

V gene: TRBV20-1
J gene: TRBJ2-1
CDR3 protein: CSATPGQGAYNEQFF

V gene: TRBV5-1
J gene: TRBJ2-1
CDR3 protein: CASTHTRGRGLEEQFF

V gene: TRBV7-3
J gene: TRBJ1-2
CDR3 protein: CASSLGGPGQTVSGYTF

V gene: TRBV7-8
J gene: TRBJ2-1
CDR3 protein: CASSPPPSGVLREQFF

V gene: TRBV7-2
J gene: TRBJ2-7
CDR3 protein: CASSPGVVQYF

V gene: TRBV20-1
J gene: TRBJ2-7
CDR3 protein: CSATGGRTYEQYF

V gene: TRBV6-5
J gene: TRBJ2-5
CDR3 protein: CASRGQGSEETQYF

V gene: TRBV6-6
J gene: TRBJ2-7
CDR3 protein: CASSYPDRVNAKQYF